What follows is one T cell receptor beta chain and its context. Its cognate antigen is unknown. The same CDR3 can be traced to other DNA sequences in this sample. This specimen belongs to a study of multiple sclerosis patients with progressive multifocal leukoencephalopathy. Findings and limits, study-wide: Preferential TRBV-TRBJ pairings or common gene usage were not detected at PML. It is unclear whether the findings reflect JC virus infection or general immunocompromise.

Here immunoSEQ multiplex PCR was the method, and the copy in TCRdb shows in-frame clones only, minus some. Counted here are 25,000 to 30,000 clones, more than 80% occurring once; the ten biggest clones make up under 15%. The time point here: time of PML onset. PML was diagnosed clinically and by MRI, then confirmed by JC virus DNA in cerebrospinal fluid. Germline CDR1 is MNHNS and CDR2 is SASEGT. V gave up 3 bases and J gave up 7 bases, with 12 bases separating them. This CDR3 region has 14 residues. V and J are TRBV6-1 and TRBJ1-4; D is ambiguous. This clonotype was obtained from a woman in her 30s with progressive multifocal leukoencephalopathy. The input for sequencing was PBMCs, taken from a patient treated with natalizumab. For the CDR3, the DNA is TGTGCCAGCAGTGAGCGGGGTCTAGGTGAAAAACTGTTTTTT. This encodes CASSERGLGEKLFF.